Each of the 2 T cell receptor beta chains below was sequenced from the same sample in a study of blood T cells in healthy people across ages. PCR was performed a second time for roughly 7 to 11 cycles using a sample-barcoded 5' primer and a J-beta primer mix. TCRdb ran MiXCR on the 5' RACE reads and lists one entry per CDR3 protein. Of over 1,300,000 distinct CDR3 sequences detected, around 59% appear once; the ten largest clones hold approximately 7%. The sequenced material came from blood. The origin of the receptors is a man younger than 35 in good health.

This clonotype occurred a few times. The V call is TRBV20-1, the J call TRBJ2-5; weak D call: TRBD1 (6 bases). CDR1 and CDR2 from the germline V gene are DFQATT and SNEGSKA (reference sequence). The V end lost 6 bases, the J end lost 2 bases, and 13 bases lay between the germline ends. The CDR3 runs 13 residues. CDR3 region: CSAANRVQETQYF. The CDR3 DNA follows: TGCAGTGCCGCAAACAGGGTTCAAGAGACCCAGTACTTC.

The chain combines TRBV19 with TRBJ2-2; D remains unclear. Germline V gives CDR1 LNHDA, CDR2 SQIVND (reference sequence). The CDR3 extends over 14 amino acids. Trimming took 8 bases from V and 0 from J, leaving 10 bases between them. The CDR3 bases are TGTGCCAGTGGTCTTCATGCGAACACCGGGGAGCTGTTTTTT. Amino acid sequence: CASGLHANTGELFF.